The rows below give T cell receptor beta chains drawn from one sample of a study of blood T cell repertoires in COVID-19. TCRdb keeps only in-frame clones here, not all; method: immunoSEQ multiplex PCR. The table includes a few hundred thousand clones, roughly nine tenths detected once. The source material was peripheral blood. The receptors originated from a woman in her sixties with COVID-19, enrolled during active disease. Both conserved end residues are part of each CDR3. D genes are given only for firm matches. Size is stated for part of the rows, as once, few or many counts, or as a class when the clone is expanded.

abundance: .; j_gene: TRBJ2-2; v_gene: TRBV19; d_gene: .; CDR3nt: TGTGCCAGTACTACTGTTGGGGCGCGGAGCGGGGAGCTGTTTTTT; CDR3aa: CASTTVGARSGELFF
abundance: .; j_gene: TRBJ2-7; v_gene: TRBV5-1; d_gene: TRBD1; CDR3nt: TGCGCCAGCAGCTTCGTTGGGACAGGGGTTGACGAGCAGTACTTC; CDR3aa: CASSFVGTGVDEQYF
abundance: .; j_gene: TRBJ1-5; v_gene: TRBV20-1; d_gene: .; CDR3nt: TGCAGTGCTAGTGGGGCAGATTATAGCAATCAGCCCCAGCATTTT; CDR3aa: CSASGADYSNQPQHF
abundance: .; j_gene: TRBJ2-3; v_gene: TRBV7-3; d_gene: TRBD1; CDR3nt: TGTGCCAGCAGCCGTACGGGACAGAGCACAGATACGCAGTATTTT; CDR3aa: CASSRTGQSTDTQYF
abundance: .; j_gene: TRBJ2-1; v_gene: TRBV30; d_gene: .; CDR3nt: TGTGCCTGGAGTGTAGGCCGGGGTCAGCAGTTCTTC; CDR3aa: CAWSVGRGQQFF
abundance: .; j_gene: TRBJ2-3; v_gene: TRBV9; d_gene: TRBD2; CDR3nt: TGTGCCAGCAGCGGCGGGGGAAGCACAGATACGCAGTATTTT; CDR3aa: CASSGGGSTDTQYF
abundance: .; j_gene: TRBJ1-1; v_gene: TRBV6-5; d_gene: .; CDR3nt: TGTGCCAGCAGTTACGCGGGGGCTAACACTGAAGCTTTCTTT; CDR3aa: CASSYAGANTEAFF
abundance: .; j_gene: TRBJ1-2; v_gene: TRBV7-9; d_gene: .; CDR3nt: TGTGCCAGCAGCTTTTTTCTTACTGACGAAGGGACACATGGCTACACCTTC; CDR3aa: CASSFFLTDEGTHGYTF
abundance: .; j_gene: TRBJ1-4; v_gene: TRBV6-5; d_gene: .; CDR3nt: TGTGCCAGCACAATGGGGGGACGCGACAATGAAAAACTGTTTTTT; CDR3aa: CASTMGGRDNEKLFF
abundance: .; j_gene: TRBJ1-1; v_gene: TRBV7-9; d_gene: .; CDR3nt: TGTGCCAGCAGCTTCCTGGACAGCTTGAACACTGAAGCTTTCTTT; CDR3aa: CASSFLDSLNTEAFF
abundance: .; j_gene: TRBJ2-5; v_gene: TRBV18; d_gene: .; CDR3nt: TGTGCCAGCTCCCCCCCCGGTGGGGCGATAGAGACCCAGTACTTC; CDR3aa: CASSPPGGAIETQYF
abundance: .; j_gene: TRBJ1-1; v_gene: TRBV2; d_gene: TRBD1; CDR3nt: TGTGCCAGCCGGGACAGGGAAGGAACTGAAGCTTTCTTT; CDR3aa: CASRDREGTEAFF
abundance: .; j_gene: TRBJ1-2; v_gene: TRBV19; d_gene: .; CDR3nt: TGTGCCAGTAGCGATAAAGGCAGGGGAGACTATGGCTACACCTTC; CDR3aa: CASSDKGRGDYGYTF
abundance: few; j_gene: TRBJ1-2; v_gene: TRBV6-5; d_gene: .; CDR3nt: TGTGCCAGCAGTTCCGGACAGCGGCTATCTGGTGGCTACACCTTC; CDR3aa: CASSSGQRLSGGYTF
abundance: .; j_gene: TRBJ1-1; v_gene: TRBV7-2; d_gene: .; CDR3nt: TGTGCCAGCAGCGTAAGGGGGGGACCGAACACTGAAGCTTTCTTT; CDR3aa: CASSVRGGPNTEAFF
abundance: .; j_gene: TRBJ1-1; v_gene: TRBV10-1; d_gene: .; CDR3nt: TGCGCCACTTCAACAGGGAACACTGAAGCTTTCTTT; CDR3aa: CATSTGNTEAFF
abundance: .; j_gene: TRBJ1-6; v_gene: TRBV28; d_gene: TRBD1; CDR3nt: TGTGCCAGCAGTCCGTCCGGGACAGGGCGGAGAAGCTCCTATAATTCACCCCTCCACTTT; CDR3aa: CASSPSGTGRRSSYNSPLHF
abundance: once; j_gene: TRBJ2-7; v_gene: TRBV7-9; d_gene: .; CDR3nt: TGTGCCAGCAGCTCACACACTTGGACTGATTCCTACGAGCAGTACTTC; CDR3aa: CASSSHTWTDSYEQYF
abundance: .; j_gene: TRBJ2-7; v_gene: TRBV2; d_gene: TRBD1; CDR3nt: TGTGCCAGCAGTTATACAGGGGGCACACCCTACGAGCAGTACTTC; CDR3aa: CASSYTGGTPYEQYF
abundance: .; j_gene: TRBJ1-1; v_gene: TRBV6-5; d_gene: .; CDR3nt: TGTGCCAGCAGTACTCGATACAGGGACACTGAAGCTTTCTTT; CDR3aa: CASSTRYRDTEAFF
abundance: .; j_gene: TRBJ1-1; v_gene: TRBV6-5; d_gene: .; CDR3nt: TGTGCCAGCAGCTTAAACAGGGTCAGGAACACTGAAGCTTTCTTT; CDR3aa: CASSLNRVRNTEAFF